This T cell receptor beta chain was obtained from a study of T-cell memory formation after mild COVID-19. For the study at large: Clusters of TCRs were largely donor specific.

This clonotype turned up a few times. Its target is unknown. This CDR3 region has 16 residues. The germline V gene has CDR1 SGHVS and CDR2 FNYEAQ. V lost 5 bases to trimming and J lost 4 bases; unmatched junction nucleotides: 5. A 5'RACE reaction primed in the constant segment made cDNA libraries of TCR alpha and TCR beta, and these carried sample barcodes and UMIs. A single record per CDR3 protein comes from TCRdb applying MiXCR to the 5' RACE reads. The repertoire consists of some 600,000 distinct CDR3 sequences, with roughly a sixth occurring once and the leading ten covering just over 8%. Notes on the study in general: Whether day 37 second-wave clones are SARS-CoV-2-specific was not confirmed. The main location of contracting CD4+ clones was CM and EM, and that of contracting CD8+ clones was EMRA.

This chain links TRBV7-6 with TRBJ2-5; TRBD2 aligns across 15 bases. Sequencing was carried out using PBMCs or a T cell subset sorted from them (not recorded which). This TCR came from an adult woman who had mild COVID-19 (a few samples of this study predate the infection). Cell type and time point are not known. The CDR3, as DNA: TGTGCCAGCAGCGCGGGACTAGCGGGAGGCGGAGAGACCCAGTACTTC. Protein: CASSAGLAGGGETQYF.